This is a list of T cell receptor beta chains from one sample in a study of shared clonotypes between healthy human individuals. Assay used: immunoSEQ multiplex PCR; TCRdb lists only in-frame clones, some missing. This sample has about 1.5 million clones, with 98% found just once. The sample was naive CD4+ T cells sorted from blood. Source of these receptors: a man aged 30 to 45 in good health. Each CDR3 is given with its conserved first and last residue. D genes are given only for firm matches. A row's size may be missing; if present it is once, few, many or a size class.

TRBV7-9	.	TRBJ2-7	.	TGTGCCAGCAGCTTAGGGAGCCTCCAAGGGGCCGAGCAGTACTTC	CASSLGSLQGAEQYF
TRBV28	.	TRBJ1-5	once	TGTGCCAGCACCCCGATGGGCCAGGGTGATCAGCCCCAGCATTTT	CASTPMGQGDQPQHF
TRBV30	.	TRBJ2-7	.	TGTGCCTGGAGTTTTACCCCCCCTGGGACCGTAAGGTCCTACGAGCAGTACTTC	CAWSFTPPGTVRSYEQYF
TRBV27	.	TRBJ1-5	.	TGTGCCAGCAGGATGCTACAAGGGGTTGGCAATCAGCCCCAGCATTTT	CASRMLQGVGNQPQHF
TRBV4-1	TRBD2	TRBJ2-1	.	TGCGCCAGCAGCCAAAACGGACTAGCGGGAGCTTATGGTGAGCAGTTCTTC	CASSQNGLAGAYGEQFF
TRBV7-2	TRBD2	TRBJ2-1	.	TGTGCCAGCAGCAATCTCGTCACTAGCGGGAGGGCAAATGAGCAGTTCTTC	CASSNLVTSGRANEQFF
TRBV14	TRBD2	TRBJ2-7	.	TGTGCCAGCAGCCCCATGAAGGGACTAGCGGGATCCTACGAGCAGTACTTC	CASSPMKGLAGSYEQYF
TRBV15	.	TRBJ2-7	.	TGTGCCACCAGCAGAGATCTTTTCTACGAGCAGTACTTC	CATSRDLFYEQYF
TRBV2	TRBD2	TRBJ2-1	once	TGTGCCAGCAGTAGAATAGCGGGAGACGAGCAGTTCTTC	CASSRIAGDEQFF
TRBV5-6	.	TRBJ2-3	.	TGTGCCAGCAGCTTGGGTCTTGGGACAGATACGCAGTATTTT	CASSLGLGTDTQYF
TRBV29-1	.	TRBJ1-4	.	TGCAGCGTTGGTACTGAAAAACTGTTTTTT	CSVGTEKLFF
TRBV7-2	.	TRBJ1-2	.	TGTGCCAGCAGCTCTAACTATGGCTACACCTTC	CASSSNYGYTF
TRBV7-9	TRBD2	TRBJ2-1	.	TGTGCCAGCAGCCCGAGGGGACTAGCGGGAGGTGAGCAGTTCTTC	CASSPRGLAGGEQFF
TRBV7-3	TRBD2	TRBJ2-1	.	TGTGCCAGCAGCTCACTAGCGGGTTATAACAATGAGCAGTTCTTC	CASSSLAGYNNEQFF
TRBV6-6	.	TRBJ2-7	.	TGTGCCAGCAGTTCTGCGGGAAATGGCGAGCAGTACTTC	CASSSAGNGEQYF
TRBV12-5	.	TRBJ1-4	.	TGTGCTAGTGGTTTGGTTCCCCCCGGGCCCTTCCGGGAAAAACTGTTTTTT	CASGLVPPGPFREKLFF
TRBV18	.	TRBJ2-2	.	TGTGCCAGCTCAGTAAAGGCAGGGCGCGTTAGCACCGGGGAGCTGTTTTTT	CASSVKAGRVSTGELFF
TRBV7-7	.	TRBJ2-3	.	TGTGCCAGCAGCTTAGCAGGGGTTCCAGATACGCAGTATTTT	CASSLAGVPDTQYF
TRBV19	TRBD1	TRBJ1-5	once	TGTGCCAGTAGTACAAGGACAGGGGATCAGCCCCAGCATTTT	CASSTRTGDQPQHF
TRBV19	.	TRBJ2-4	.	TGTGCCAGTAGTGCAACCGGGACGGGGAGAGCCAAAAACATTCAGTACTTC	CASSATGTGRAKNIQYF
TRBV28	.	TRBJ2-7	few	TGTGCCAGCAGTTCAATGGACGGGAAAAGCTCCTACGAGCAGTACTTC	CASSSMDGKSSYEQYF
TRBV6-1	.	TRBJ2-7	.	TGTGCCAGCAGCAACTACGAGCAGTACTTC	CASSNYEQYF